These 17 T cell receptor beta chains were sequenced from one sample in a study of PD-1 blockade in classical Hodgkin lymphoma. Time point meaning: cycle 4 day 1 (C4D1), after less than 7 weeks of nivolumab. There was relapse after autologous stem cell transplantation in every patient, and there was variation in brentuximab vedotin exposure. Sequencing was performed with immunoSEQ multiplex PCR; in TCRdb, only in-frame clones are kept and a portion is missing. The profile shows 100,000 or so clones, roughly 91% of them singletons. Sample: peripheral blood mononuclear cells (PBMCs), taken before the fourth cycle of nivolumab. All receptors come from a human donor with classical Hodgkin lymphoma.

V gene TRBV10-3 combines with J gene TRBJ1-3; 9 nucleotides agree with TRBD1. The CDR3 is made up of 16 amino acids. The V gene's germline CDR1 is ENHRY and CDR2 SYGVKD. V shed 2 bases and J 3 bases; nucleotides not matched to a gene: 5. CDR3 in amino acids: CAISELGQGNGNTIYF. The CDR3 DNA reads TGTGCCATCAGTGAGCTGGGACAGGGAAATGGAAACACCATATATTTT.

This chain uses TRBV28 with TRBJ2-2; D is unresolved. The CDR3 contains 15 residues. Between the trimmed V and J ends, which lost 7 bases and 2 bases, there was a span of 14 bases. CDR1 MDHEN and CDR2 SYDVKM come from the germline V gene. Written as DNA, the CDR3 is TGTGCCAGCAATGTTTGGGCAGAAAACACCGGGGAGCTGTTTTTT. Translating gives CASNVWAENTGELFF.

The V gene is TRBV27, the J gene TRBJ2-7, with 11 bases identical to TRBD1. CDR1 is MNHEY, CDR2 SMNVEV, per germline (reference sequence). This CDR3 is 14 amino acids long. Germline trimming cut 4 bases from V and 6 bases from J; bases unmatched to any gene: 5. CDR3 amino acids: CASSSGTGGFEQYF. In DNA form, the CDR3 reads TGTGCCAGCAGTTCGGGGACAGGGGGGTTCGAGCAGTACTTC.

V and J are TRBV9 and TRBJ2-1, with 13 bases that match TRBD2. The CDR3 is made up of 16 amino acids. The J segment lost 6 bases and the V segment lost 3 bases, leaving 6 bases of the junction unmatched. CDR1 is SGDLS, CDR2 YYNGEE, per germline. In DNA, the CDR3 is TGTGCCAGCAGCGCTACTAGCGGGAGGGGGGCCAATGAGCAGTTCTTC. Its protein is CASSATSGRGANEQFF.

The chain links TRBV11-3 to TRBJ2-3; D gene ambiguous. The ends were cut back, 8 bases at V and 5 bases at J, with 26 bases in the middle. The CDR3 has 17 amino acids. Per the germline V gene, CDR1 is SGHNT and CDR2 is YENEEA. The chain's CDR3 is CASSPAGPILAEDTQYF. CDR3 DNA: TGTGCCAGCTCTCCAGCCGGGCCTATTCTCGCCGAAGATACGCAGTATTTT.

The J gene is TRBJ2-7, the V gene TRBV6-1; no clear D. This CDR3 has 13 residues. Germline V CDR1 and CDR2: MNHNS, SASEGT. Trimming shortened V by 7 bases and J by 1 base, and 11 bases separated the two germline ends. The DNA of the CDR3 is TGTGCCAGCATAGAGACCCGGTCCTACGAGCAGTACTTC. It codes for CASIETRSYEQYF.

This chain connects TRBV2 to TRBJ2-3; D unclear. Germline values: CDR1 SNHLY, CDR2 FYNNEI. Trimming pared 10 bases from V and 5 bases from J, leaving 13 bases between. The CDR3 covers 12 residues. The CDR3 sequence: CATRLWGDTQYF. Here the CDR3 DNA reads TGTGCCACAAGGTTGTGGGGAGATACGCAGTATTTT.

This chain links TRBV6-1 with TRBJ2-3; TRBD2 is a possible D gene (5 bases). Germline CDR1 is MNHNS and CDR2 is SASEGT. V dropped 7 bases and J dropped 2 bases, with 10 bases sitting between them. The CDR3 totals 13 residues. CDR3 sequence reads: CASTTRATDTQYF. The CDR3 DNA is TGTGCCAGCACTACGAGGGCCACAGATACGCAGTATTTT.

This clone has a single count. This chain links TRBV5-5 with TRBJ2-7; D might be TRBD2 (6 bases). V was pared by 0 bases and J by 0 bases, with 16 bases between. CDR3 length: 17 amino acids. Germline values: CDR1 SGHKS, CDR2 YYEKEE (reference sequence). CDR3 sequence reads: CASSLVLPSASSYEQYF. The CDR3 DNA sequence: TGTGCCAGCAGCTTGGTGTTACCTAGCGCCAGCTCCTACGAGCAGTACTTC.

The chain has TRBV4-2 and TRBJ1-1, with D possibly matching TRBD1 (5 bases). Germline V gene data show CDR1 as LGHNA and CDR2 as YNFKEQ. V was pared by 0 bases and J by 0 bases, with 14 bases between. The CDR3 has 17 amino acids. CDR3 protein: CASSQDMVGGVNTEAFF. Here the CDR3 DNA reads TGTGCCAGCAGCCAAGATATGGTCGGAGGGGTGAACACTGAAGCTTTCTTT.

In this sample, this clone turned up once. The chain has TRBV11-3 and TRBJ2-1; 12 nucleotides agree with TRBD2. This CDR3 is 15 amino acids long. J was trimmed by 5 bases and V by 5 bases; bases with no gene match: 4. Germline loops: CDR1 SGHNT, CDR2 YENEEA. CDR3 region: CASSPRTSGDNEQFF. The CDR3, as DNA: TGTGCCAGCAGCCCTAGGACTAGCGGGGACAATGAGCAGTTCTTC.

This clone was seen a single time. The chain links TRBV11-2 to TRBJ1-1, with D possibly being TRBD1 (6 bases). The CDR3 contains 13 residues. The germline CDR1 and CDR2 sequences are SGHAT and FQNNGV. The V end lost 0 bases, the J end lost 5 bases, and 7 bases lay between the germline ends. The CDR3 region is CASSLERGTEAFF. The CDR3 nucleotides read TGTGCCAGCAGCTTAGAGAGGGGGACTGAAGCTTTCTTT.

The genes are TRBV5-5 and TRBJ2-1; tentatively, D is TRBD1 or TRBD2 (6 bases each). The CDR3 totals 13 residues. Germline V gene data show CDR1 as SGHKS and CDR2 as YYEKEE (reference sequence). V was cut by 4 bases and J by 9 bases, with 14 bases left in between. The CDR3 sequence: CASSPGAFGEQFF. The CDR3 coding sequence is TGTGCCAGCAGCCCGGGGGCCTTCGGTGAGCAGTTCTTC.

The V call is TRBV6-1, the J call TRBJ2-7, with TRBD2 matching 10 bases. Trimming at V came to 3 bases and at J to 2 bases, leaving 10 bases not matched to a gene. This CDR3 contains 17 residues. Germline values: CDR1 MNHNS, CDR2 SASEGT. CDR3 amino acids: CASSDAGLAANPYEQYF. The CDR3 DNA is TGTGCCAGCAGTGACGCCGGACTAGCGGCAAATCCCTACGAGCAGTACTTC.

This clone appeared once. CDR3 loop: CATRTAGNSYNEQFF. DNA of the CDR3: TGTGCCACCCGTACAGCGGGGAACTCCTACAATGAGCAGTTCTTC. The rearrangement links TRBV15 to TRBJ2-1, with 7 bases that match TRBD2. The CDR3 contains 15 residues. Germline CDR1 is LNHNV and CDR2 is YYDKDF (reference sequence). V was pared by 8 bases and J by 0 bases, with 7 bases of the junction left unmatched.

CDR3 residues: CAISDGERGSYEQYF. CDR3 DNA: TGTGCCATCAGTGACGGCGAGCGGGGGAGCTACGAGCAGTACTTC. The chain combines TRBV10-3 with TRBJ2-7, with 8 bases matching TRBD2. Germline lookup yields CDR1 ENHRY and CDR2 SYGVKD. V shed 3 bases, J shed 3 bases, and the junction held 7 bases outside the gene matches. CDR3 length: 15 amino acids.

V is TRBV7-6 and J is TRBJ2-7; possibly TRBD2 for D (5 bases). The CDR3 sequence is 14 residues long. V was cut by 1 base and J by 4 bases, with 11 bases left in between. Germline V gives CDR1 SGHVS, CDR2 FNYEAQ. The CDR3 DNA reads TGTGCCAGCAGCTTAGGAGGGCCCCATTACGAGCAGTACTTC. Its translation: CASSLGGPHYEQYF. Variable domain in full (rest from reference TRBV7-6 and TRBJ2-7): GAGVSQSPRYKVTKRGQDVALRCDPISGHVSLYWYRQALGQGPEFLTYFNYEAQQDKSGLPNDRFSAERPEGSISTLTIQRTEQRDSAMYRCASSLGGPHYEQYFGPGTRLTVT.